The clone carrying this T cell receptor (beta chain) was seen a handful of times. Its matching antigen is unknown. This sample was included in a study of T cells after yellow fever vaccination. General observations from the study: The booster saw the reappearance of most primary-vaccination clones (approximately 96% CD4, roughly 87% CD8). The secondary response showed a weaker magnitude and a faster peak, day 5 versus 15.

This CDR3 is 16 amino acids long. Germline loops: CDR1 KGHDR, CDR2 SFDVKD. Trimming removed 0 bases from V and 1 base from J, with 12 bases in between. TCRdb re-derived calls from the 5' RACE reads in MiXCR, one entry per CDR3 protein. The table lists approximately 580,000 distinct CDR3 sequences, around 16% of them singletons, with roughly 17% in the top ten. This sample comprised PBMCs, obtained around 5 days after the first yellow fever vaccination. The rearrangement uses TRBV24-1 and TRBJ2-7; TRBD1 is a possible D gene (5 bases). This sequence originates from a man between 18 and 29 years old who received the YFV17D yellow fever vaccine. In DNA form, the CDR3 reads TGTGCCACCAGTGATTTGGTGCGGCAGGGTTCCTACGAGCAGTACTTC. This translates into CATSDLVRQGSYEQYF.